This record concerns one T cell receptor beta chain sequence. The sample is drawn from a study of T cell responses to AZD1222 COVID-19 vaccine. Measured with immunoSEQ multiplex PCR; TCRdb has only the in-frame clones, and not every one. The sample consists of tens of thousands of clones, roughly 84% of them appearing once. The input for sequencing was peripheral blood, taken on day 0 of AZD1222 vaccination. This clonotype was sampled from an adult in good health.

CDR3 DNA sequence: TGTGCCACCAGTGACCCGGCTGGGGCCGGGGAGACCCAGTACTTC. It encodes CATSDPAGAGETQYF. The rearrangement uses TRBV24-1 and TRBJ2-5; tentatively, D is TRBD1 (5 bases). Germline V gene data show CDR1 as KGHDR and CDR2 as SFDVKD. Trimming stripped 4 bases from V and 5 bases from J, with 16 bases between. The CDR3 spans 15 residues.